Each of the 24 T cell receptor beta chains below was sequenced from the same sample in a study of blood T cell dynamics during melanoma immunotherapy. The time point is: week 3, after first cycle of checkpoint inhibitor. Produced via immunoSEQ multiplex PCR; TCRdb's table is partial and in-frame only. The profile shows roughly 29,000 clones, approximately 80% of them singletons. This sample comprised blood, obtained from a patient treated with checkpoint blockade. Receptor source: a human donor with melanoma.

The CDR3 loop is CASSSRGTGYEKLFF. The CDR3 DNA follows: TGTGCCAGCAGCTCAAGAGGGACAGGCTACGAAAAACTGTTTTTT. The V gene is TRBV4-2, the J gene TRBJ1-4; TRBD1 agrees at 8 bases. Germline CDR1 LGHNA, CDR2 YNFKEQ. The CDR3 is made up of 15 amino acids. J lost 8 bases, V lost 5 bases, and 10 bases had no gene match.

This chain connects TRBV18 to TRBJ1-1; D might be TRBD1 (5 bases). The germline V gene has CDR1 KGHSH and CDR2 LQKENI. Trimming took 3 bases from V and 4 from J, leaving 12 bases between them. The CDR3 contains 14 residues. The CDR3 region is CASSPAVGGTEAFF. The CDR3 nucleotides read TGTGCCAGCTCACCTGCAGTCGGGGGCACTGAAGCTTTCTTT.

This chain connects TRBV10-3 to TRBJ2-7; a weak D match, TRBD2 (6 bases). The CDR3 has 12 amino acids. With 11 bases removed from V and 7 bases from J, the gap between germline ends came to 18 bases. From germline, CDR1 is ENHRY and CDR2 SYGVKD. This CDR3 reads CASAGQVDEQYF. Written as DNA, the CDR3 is TGTGCCTCCGCGGGGCAGGTCGATGAGCAGTACTTC.

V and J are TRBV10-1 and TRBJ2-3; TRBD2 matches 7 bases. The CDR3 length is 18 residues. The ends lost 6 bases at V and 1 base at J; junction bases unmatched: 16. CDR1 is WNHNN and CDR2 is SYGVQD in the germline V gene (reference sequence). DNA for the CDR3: TGCGCCAGCAGCGATGTTCACTCCGGGACTAAGGGCACAGATACGCAGTATTTT. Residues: CASSDVHSGTKGTDTQYF.

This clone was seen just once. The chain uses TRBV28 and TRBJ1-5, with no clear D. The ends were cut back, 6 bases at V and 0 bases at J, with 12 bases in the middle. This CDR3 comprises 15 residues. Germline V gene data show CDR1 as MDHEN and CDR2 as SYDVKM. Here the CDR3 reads CASRSAVSSNQPQHF. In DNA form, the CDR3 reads TGTGCCAGCAGGTCGGCAGTTTCTAGCAATCAGCCCCAGCATTTT.

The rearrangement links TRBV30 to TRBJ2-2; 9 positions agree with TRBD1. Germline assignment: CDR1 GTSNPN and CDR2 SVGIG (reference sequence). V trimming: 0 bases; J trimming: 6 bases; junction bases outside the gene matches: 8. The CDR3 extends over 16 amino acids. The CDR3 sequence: CAWSVGQGPPSGELFF. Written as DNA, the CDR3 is TGTGCCTGGAGTGTAGGACAGGGGCCGCCATCCGGGGAGCTGTTTTTT.

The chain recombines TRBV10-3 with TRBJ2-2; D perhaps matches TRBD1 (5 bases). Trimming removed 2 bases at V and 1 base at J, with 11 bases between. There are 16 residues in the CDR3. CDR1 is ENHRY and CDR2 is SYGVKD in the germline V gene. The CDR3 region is CAISEGSGQNTGELFF. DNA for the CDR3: TGTGCCATCAGTGAGGGCTCTGGACAGAACACCGGGGAGCTGTTTTTT.

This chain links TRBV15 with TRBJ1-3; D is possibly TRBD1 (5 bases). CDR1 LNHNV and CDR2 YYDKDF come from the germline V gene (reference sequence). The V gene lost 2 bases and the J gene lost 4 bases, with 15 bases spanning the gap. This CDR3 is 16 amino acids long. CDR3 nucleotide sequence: TGTGCCACCAGCAGACGCTCGGGGGGGTCCGGAAACACCATATATTTT. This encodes CATSRRSGGSGNTIYF.

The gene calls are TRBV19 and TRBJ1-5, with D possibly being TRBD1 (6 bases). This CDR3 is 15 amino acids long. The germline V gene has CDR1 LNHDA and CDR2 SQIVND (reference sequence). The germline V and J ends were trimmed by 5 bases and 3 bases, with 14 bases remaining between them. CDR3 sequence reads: CASSDNRVSNQPQHF. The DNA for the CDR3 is TGTGCCAGTAGTGATAACAGGGTGTCCAATCAGCCCCAGCATTTT.

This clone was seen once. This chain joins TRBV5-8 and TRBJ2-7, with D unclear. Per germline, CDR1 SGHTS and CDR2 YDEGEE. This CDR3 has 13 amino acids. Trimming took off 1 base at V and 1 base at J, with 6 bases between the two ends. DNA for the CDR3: TGTGCCAGCAGCTTGCTAGGGTCCTACGAGCAGTACTTC. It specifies CASSLLGSYEQYF.

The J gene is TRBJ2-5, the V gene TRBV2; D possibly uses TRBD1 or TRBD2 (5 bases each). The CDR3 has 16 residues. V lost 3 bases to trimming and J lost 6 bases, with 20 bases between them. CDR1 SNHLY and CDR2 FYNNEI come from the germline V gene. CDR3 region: CASSDGTGAGRKTQYF. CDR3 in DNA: TGTGCCAGCAGTGACGGGACCGGGGCAGGCCGAAAGACCCAGTACTTC.

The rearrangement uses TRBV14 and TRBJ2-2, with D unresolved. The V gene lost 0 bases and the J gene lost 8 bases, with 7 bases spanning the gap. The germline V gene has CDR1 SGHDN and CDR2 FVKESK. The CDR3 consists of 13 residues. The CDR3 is CASSQDLSGELFF. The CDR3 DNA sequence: TGTGCCAGCAGCCAAGATCTCTCGGGGGAGCTGTTTTTT.

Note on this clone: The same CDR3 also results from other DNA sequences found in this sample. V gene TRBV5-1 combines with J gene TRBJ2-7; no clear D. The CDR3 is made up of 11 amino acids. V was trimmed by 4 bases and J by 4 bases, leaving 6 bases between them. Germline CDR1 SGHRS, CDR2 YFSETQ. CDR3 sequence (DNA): TGCGCCAGCAGCCCCGGGTACGAGCAGTACTTC. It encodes CASSPGYEQYF.

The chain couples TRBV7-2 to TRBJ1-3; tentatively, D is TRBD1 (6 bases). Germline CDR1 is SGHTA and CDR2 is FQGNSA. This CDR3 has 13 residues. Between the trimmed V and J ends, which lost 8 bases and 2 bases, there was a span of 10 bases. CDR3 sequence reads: CASLQGTGNTIYF. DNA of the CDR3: TGTGCCAGCTTACAGGGAACTGGAAACACCATATATTTT.

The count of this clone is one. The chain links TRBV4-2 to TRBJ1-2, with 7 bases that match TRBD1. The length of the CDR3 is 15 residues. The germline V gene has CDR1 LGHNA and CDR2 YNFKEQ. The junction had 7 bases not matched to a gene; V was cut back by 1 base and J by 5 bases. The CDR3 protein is CASSQGTGVGYGYTF. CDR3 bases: TGTGCCAGCAGCCAAGGCACAGGGGTGGGATATGGCTACACCTTC.

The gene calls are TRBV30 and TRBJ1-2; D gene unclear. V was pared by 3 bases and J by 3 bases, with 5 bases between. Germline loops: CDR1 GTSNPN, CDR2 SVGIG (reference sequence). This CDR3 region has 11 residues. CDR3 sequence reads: CAWRGYYGYTF. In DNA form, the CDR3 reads TGTGCCTGGAGAGGCTACTATGGCTACACCTTC.

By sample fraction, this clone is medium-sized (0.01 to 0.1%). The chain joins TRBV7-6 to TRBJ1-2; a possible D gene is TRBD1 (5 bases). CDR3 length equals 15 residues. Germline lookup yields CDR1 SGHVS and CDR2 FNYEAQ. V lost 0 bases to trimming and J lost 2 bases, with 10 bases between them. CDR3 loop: CASSLAGGANYGYTF. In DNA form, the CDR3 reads TGTGCCAGCAGCTTAGCGGGAGGGGCCAACTATGGCTACACCTTC. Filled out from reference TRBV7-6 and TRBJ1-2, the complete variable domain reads GAGVSQSPRYKVTKRGQDVALRCDPISGHVSLYWYRQALGQGPEFLTYFNYEAQQDKSGLPNDRFSAERPEGSISTLTIQRTEQRDSAMYRCASSLAGGANYGYTFGSGTRLTVV.

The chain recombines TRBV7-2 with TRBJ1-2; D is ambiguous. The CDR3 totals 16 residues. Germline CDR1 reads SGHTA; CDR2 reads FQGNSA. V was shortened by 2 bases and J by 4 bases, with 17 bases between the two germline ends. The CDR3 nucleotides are TGTGCCAGCAGCTTAAGTGCCGTACCGGGGATCTATGGCTACACCTTC. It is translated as CASSLSAVPGIYGYTF.

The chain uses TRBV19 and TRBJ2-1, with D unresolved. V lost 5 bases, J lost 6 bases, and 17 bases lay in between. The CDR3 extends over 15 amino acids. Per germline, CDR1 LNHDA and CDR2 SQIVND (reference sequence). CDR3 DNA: TGTGCCAGTAGTGGCGCCCGGCAGCTGACCAATGAGCAGTTCTTC. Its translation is CASSGARQLTNEQFF.

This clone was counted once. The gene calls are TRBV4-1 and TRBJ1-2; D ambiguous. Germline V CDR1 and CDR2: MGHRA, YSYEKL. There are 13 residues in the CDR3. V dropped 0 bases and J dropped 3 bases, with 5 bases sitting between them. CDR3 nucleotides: TGCGCCAGCAGCCAAGATCTTTACTATGGCTACACCTTC. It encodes CASSQDLYYGYTF.

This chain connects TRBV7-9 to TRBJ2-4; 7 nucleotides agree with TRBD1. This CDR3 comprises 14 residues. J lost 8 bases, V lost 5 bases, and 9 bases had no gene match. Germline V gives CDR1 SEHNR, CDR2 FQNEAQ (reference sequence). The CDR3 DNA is TGTGCCAGCAGCCGACCACAGGGGTCCGACATTCAGTACTTC. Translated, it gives CASSRPQGSDIQYF.

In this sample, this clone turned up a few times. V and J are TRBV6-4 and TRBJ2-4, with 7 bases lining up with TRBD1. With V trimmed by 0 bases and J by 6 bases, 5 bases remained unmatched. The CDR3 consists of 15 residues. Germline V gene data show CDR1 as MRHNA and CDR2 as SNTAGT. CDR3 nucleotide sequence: TGTGCCAGCAGTGACTCGGGGCAGGGGGTAAACATTCAGTACTTC. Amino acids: CASSDSGQGVNIQYF.

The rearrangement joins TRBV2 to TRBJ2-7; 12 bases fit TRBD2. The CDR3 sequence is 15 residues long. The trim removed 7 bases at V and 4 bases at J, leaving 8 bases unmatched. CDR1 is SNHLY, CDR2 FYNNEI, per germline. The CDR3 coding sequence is TGTGCCAGCAATAGGGTCGGACTAGCGGGGTACGAGCAGTACTTC. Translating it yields CASNRVGLAGYEQYF.

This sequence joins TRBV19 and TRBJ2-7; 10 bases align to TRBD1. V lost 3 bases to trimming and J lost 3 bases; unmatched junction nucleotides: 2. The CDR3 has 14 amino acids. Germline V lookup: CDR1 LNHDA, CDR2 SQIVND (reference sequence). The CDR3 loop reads CASSIGTGVYEQYF. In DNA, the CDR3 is TGTGCCAGTAGTATCGGGACAGGGGTCTACGAGCAGTACTTC.